The rows below give T cell receptor beta chains drawn from one sample of a study of T cell repertoires in cytomegalovirus infection. TCRdb called the reads again in MiXCR, with one record for every CDR3 protein. This sample has fewer than 550,000 distinct CDR3 sequences, with 26% found just once. Sequenced: PBMCs. The receptor source for this set is a human donor in good health (CMV status not recorded). Some clones in this sample may be carry-over from other donors' samples. Both conserved end residues are part of each CDR3. A D gene is named only where the DNA matches it firmly. Clone sizes are given selectively: once, few, many, or a class where the clone is expanded.

v_gene,d_gene,j_gene,abundance,CDR3nt,CDR3aa
TRBV19,NA,TRBJ1-2,NA,TGTGCCAGTAGTACCGGGCACAATTCCAACTATGGCTACACCTTC,CASSTGHNSNYGYTF
TRBV11-2,NA,TRBJ1-2,few,TGTGCCAGCAGGACCGTCCCTAACTATGGCTACACCTTC,CASRTVPNYGYTF
TRBV12-3/TRBV12-4,NA,TRBJ1-1,NA,TGTGCCAGCAGTTTCTCGGCTGAAGCTTTCTTT,CASSFSAEAFF
TRBV7-2,TRBD1,TRBJ1-5,many,TGTGCCAGCAGCTTCATAGGGACAGCTAGCAATCAGCCCCAGCATTTT,CASSFIGTASNQPQHF
TRBV29-1,NA,TRBJ1-2,NA,TGCAGCGTTGCCGGAGGGGGTAATGGCTACACCTTC,CSVAGGGNGYTF
TRBV20-1,TRBD2,TRBJ2-1,NA,TGCAGTGCTAGGGAAGCGGGAGGGCCGGACAATGAGCAGTTCTTC,CSAREAGGPDNEQFF
TRBV30,TRBD1,TRBJ2-1,few,TGTGCCTGGAGGACAGGGGGCGCGGCCAATGAGCAGTTCTTC,CAWRTGGAANEQFF
TRBV4-1,NA,TRBJ2-3,NA,TGCGCCAGCAGCCAAGCGGACTCGGTAAACTCAGATACGCAGTATTTT,CASSQADSVNSDTQYF
TRBV12-3/TRBV12-4,NA,TRBJ1-5,many,TGTGCCAGCAGTATGAGGGGGATGCTTGGCAATCAGCCCCAGCATTTT,CASSMRGMLGNQPQHF
TRBV12-3/TRBV12-4,NA,TRBJ1-1,few,TGTGCCAGCAGTTCCTGGGACACTGAAGCTTTCTTT,CASSSWDTEAFF
TRBV12-3/TRBV12-4,NA,TRBJ1-4,few,TGTGCCAGCAGTTTTTGGCAGGGGAATGAAAAACTGTTTTTT,CASSFWQGNEKLFF
TRBV2,NA,TRBJ2-1,many,TGTGCCAGCAGTGTTGCAGGCTCCTACAATGAGCAGTTCTTC,CASSVAGSYNEQFF
TRBV5-1,TRBD1,TRBJ2-3,few,TGCGCCAGCAGTCGGGGACAGCAGGATACGCAGTATTTT,CASSRGQQDTQYF
TRBV12-3/TRBV12-4,TRBD2,TRBJ2-1,few,TGTGCCAGCAGTTGGACTAGCGGGGGCTACAATGAGCAGTTCTTC,CASSWTSGGYNEQFF
TRBV11-2,TRBD2,TRBJ2-5,NA,TGTGCCAGCACCTTCGGGAGGGCCATGGAGACCCAGTACTTC,CASTFGRAMETQYF
TRBV28,NA,TRBJ1-2,many,TGTGCCAGCAGCACTACAGGCCGCGGGGGCGGCTACACCTTC,CASSTTGRGGGYTF
TRBV7-9,NA,TRBJ2-2,many,TGTGCCAGCCCATTAGTGACGAACACCGGGGAGCTGTTTTTT,CASPLVTNTGELFF
TRBV28,NA,TRBJ1-2,few,TGTGCCAGCAGATACGACAGCTACTATGGCTACACCTTC,CASRYDSYYGYTF
TRBV7-2,NA,TRBJ2-1,NA,TGTGCCAGCAGCTTAGCGGGGGGACTCCCTGGGCAGTTCTTC,CASSLAGGLPGQFF
TRBV23-1,NA,TRBJ1-5,few,TGCGCCAGCGGGCGGGGGCCAATGGGGAGAAATAGCAATCAGCCCCAGCATTTT,CASGRGPMGRNSNQPQHF
TRBV5-6,NA,TRBJ2-1,NA,TGTGCCAGCAGCCCGGGGGCTTACGAGCAGTTCTTC,CASSPGAYEQFF
TRBV6-2/TRBV6-3,NA,TRBJ1-5,NA,TGTGCCAGCAGAAACGGGGGGGCAGGATACAATCAGCCCCAGCATTTT,CASRNGGAGYNQPQHF
TRBV27,NA,TRBJ2-6,once,TGTGCCAGCAGTCAATGGGCAGGGTCGCCTGGGGCCAACGTCCTGACTTTC,CASSQWAGSPGANVLTF
TRBV20-1,TRBD2,TRBJ2-3,NA,TGCAGTGCTACGCCGGGACTAGCGGGAAAGTGGGTAGATACGCAGTATTTT,CSATPGLAGKWVDTQYF
TRBV9,NA,TRBJ2-3,NA,TGTGCCAGCAGCCCGCCCGACAGCACAGATACGCAGTATTTT,CASSPPDSTDTQYF
TRBV7-2,NA,TRBJ2-1,NA,TGTGCCAGCAGCCCTACTAAGCGAGAAAACAATGAGCAGTTCTTC,CASSPTKRENNEQFF
TRBV6-5,NA,TRBJ1-6,few,TGTGCCAGCAGTTATTCCCCGACAGGTTCTGGTTCACCCCTCCACTTT,CASSYSPTGSGSPLHF
TRBV14,NA,TRBJ1-2,NA,TGTGCCAGCAGCCAAGATCTCGGCAGTGGCTCTGGCTACACCTTC,CASSQDLGSGSGYTF
TRBV6-2/TRBV6-3,NA,TRBJ2-3,once,TGTGCCAGCACCTCGATGGGACGCACAGATACGCAGTATTTT,CASTSMGRTDTQYF
TRBV12-3/TRBV12-4,TRBD2,TRBJ2-1,NA,TGTGCCAGCAGTATAGGACTAGCGGGAATGTCGAATGAGCAGTTCTTC,CASSIGLAGMSNEQFF
TRBV6-1,TRBD2,TRBJ2-1,few,TGTGCCAGCAGTGAAATGAGACTAGCGGGAGATGACAATGAGCAGTTCTTC,CASSEMRLAGDDNEQFF
TRBV19,NA,TRBJ2-6,few,TGTGCCAGTAGTATAATAATCACTGGGGCCAACGTCCTGACTTTC,CASSIIITGANVLTF
TRBV10-2,NA,TRBJ1-1,NA,TGCGCCAGCAGGGGACACACGAACGCTGAAGCTTTCTTT,CASRGHTNAEAFF
TRBV5-6,TRBD1,TRBJ2-7,few,TGTGCCAGCAGCTCGAGACAGGGAATTGGGAGCGAGCAGTACTTC,CASSSRQGIGSEQYF
TRBV12-3/TRBV12-4,NA,TRBJ2-2,NA,TGTGCCAGCAGTTTAATAGCGGTTTTGAACACCGGGGAGCTGTTTTTT,CASSLIAVLNTGELFF
TRBV6-2/TRBV6-3,TRBD1,TRBJ1-5,NA,TGTGCCAGCAGAACCTCGGGACAGGGTCAGCCCCAGCATTTT,CASRTSGQGQPQHF
TRBV7-9,NA,TRBJ1-1,few,TGTGCCAGCAGGACAGAGAACACTGAAGCTTTCTTT,CASRTENTEAFF
TRBV7-2,NA,TRBJ2-4,NA,TGTGCCAGCAGCCCCTGGCGGCTCGGCAAAAACATTCAGTACTTC,CASSPWRLGKNIQYF
TRBV19,TRBD2,TRBJ2-1,few,TGTGCCAGTAGTATAAGACTCCGACTAGCGGGGAATGAGCAGTTCTTC,CASSIRLRLAGNEQFF
TRBV5-5,NA,TRBJ2-5,NA,TGTGCCAGCAGCTTGTTGGGGTTTCAAGAGACCCAGTACTTC,CASSLLGFQETQYF
TRBV19,NA,TRBJ1-1,NA,TGTGCCAGTAGTACGGGACAAAGCACTGAAGCTTTCTTT,CASSTGQSTEAFF
TRBV27,NA,TRBJ2-2,NA,TGTGCCAGCAAGGACAACAGACCGAACACCGGGGAGCTGTTTTTT,CASKDNRPNTGELFF
TRBV7-3,TRBD1,TRBJ2-1,NA,TGTGCCAGCAGCTTAACCCGGGACAGGGGCAATGAGCAGTTCTTC,CASSLTRDRGNEQFF
TRBV7-8,NA,TRBJ2-2,NA,TGTGCCAGCAGCTTACTGGGGATCGGGGAGCTGTTTTTT,CASSLLGIGELFF
TRBV4-3,NA,TRBJ1-2,few,TGCGCCAGCAGCCCTGGTGGGGGTGCCTATGGCTACACCTTC,CASSPGGGAYGYTF
TRBV6-5,NA,TRBJ2-1,NA,TGTGCCAGCCTTGGTGGGCGGGGAAGCTCCTACAATGAGCAGTTCTTC,CASLGGRGSSYNEQFF
TRBV20-1,NA,TRBJ2-1,NA,TGCAGTGCTCTCACGGCGGGGAGCCCCTACAATGAGCAGTTCTTC,CSALTAGSPYNEQFF